The subject of this entry is one TCR beta chain. This sample stems from a study of identical twins. TCRdb re-analysed the 5' RACE reads in MiXCR, keeping a single row per CDR3 protein. The table lists approximately 1.8 million distinct CDR3 sequences, 25% to 35% of them singletons. With 0 bases removed from V and 3 bases from J, the gap between germline ends came to 19 bases. CDR1 is MGHRA and CDR2 is YSYEKL in the germline V gene. The CDR3 is 18 amino acids. The chain employs TRBV4-1 and TRBJ2-3; D not certain. The receptor was derived from a newborn girl in good health. Sequencing was carried out using cord blood. The CDR3 is CASSQDASWRSRTDTQYF. DNA for the CDR3: TGCGCCAGCAGCCAAGATGCCTCTTGGAGAAGTCGAACAGATACGCAGTATTTT.